This TCR beta chain was sequenced during a study of blood T cell repertoires in COVID-19. As for the study in general: Acute and convalescent COVID-19 specimens originated in the United States, Italy and Spain.

The assay was immunoSEQ multiplex PCR, and TCRdb's table has in-frame clones only and misses some. The top ten hold under 55% of the sample, which has roughly 72,000 clones, about 90% seen once. This CDR3 region has 13 residues. Trimming at V came to 11 bases and at J to 1 base, leaving 8 bases not matched to a gene. From germline, CDR1 is SNHLY and CDR2 FYNNEI. The chain combines TRBV2 with TRBJ2-7, with 7 bases lining up with TRBD2. The sequenced material came from peripheral blood. The receptor was derived from a human donor in a cohort sampled during active COVID-19. CDR3 in DNA: TGTGCCGGGGGAGGGGATCAGTCCTACGAGCAGTACTTC. Translated, it gives CAGGGDQSYEQYF.